The source of this T cell receptor beta chain is a study of blood T cell repertoires in COVID-19. As for the study in general: Donors in the United States, Italy and Spain gave samples during acute or convalescent COVID-19.

Study processing details: Amplification of reference gene primers provided the estimated nucleated cell counts. Repertoires were generated with immunoSEQ multiplex PCR, while TCRdb's copy carries only in-frame clones and drops some. Clone size and the V and J calls come from that table; the DNA yielded D and trimming. The sample yields under 200,000 clones, more than 75% seen once. This CDR3 has 14 residues. Per the germline V gene, CDR1 is SQVTM and CDR2 is ANQGSEA. Trimming took 7 bases from V and 8 from J, leaving 23 bases between them. The sample comprised peripheral blood. The chain recombines TRBV29-1 with TRBJ1-2; D ambiguous. The receptor was isolated from a man younger than 35 with active or convalescent COVID-19. Here the CDR3 reads CSGALSGEERGYTF. The CDR3 DNA reads TGCAGCGGCGCCCTATCCGGGGAAGAGAGAGGCTACACCTTC.